The T cell receptor beta chain under discussion was sequenced for a study of T cell responses to AZD1222 COVID-19 vaccine (dated by TCRdb to the early 2020s). For context, the study as a whole: AZD1222 recipients with second doses at about 4 weeks or about 12 weeks were pooled, because spike-specific TCR depth and breadth did not differ between schedules. A total of under 250 trial participants underwent TCR sequencing, of whom 207 had received two doses of AZD1222 and around 25 had received two doses of the MenACWY control vaccine. Trial participants were enrolled by age into 18-55, 56-69 and 70-plus year subgroups, with approximately 150, 30 and 60 TCR-sequenced participants respectively.

The time point label here, explained by the study, means: baseline before first vaccination. Vaccinee samples came from UK trials COV001 and COV002, including a single-blind randomized controlled phase 2/3 trial of AZD1222 (ChAdOx1 nCoV-19) in healthy adults. For TCRbeta chain sequencing, PBMC samples from trial participants were taken at day 0 and at day 28 after the second dose. Regarding this clone: There is no known antigen for this receptor. There are no base qualities to consult, and no much larger clone falls within one base.

Here is what the overall study found, with its caveats: Because no samples from the day 14 peak response were available, repertoires could be characterized only after the peak T cell response. Participants were mostly white British, with more females than males. The authors suggested clonal diversity may have been underestimated. Conclusions about previously exposed vaccinees are limited, since just five to seven AZD1222 recipients were seropositive for SARS-CoV-2 at baseline. The 56-69-year group was small, and its depth increase did not reach significance, likely because of low power. After two AZD1222 doses, both the breadth and the depth of spike-specific TCRs were significantly higher than at day 0 and than in MenACWY recipients. Nearly half of unique spike-specific TCRs reportedly recognized epitopes outside regions mutated in the B.1.351 and B.1.1.7 variants. Vaccine-associated CD4 TCRs spanned the whole spike protein, with dominant responses in regions 160-218 and 743-854.

Per the germline V gene (reference sequence), SEHNR is the CDR1 and FQNEAQ is the CDR2. V loses 5 bases at its end and J loses 3 bases; junction bases beyond the gene matches: 4. The CDR3 measures 14 amino acids from cysteine to phenylalanine. Of the read, only the CDR3 DNA is kept; its 42 bases are in frame from base 1. The CDR3 regions of human TCRbeta chains were analyzed by immunosequencing. On the study's bioinformatics: Repertoire TCRs were checked for matches against a reference library of SARS-CoV-2-specific TCRs that had been generated using the MIRA antigen-specificity platform. Breadth meant the fraction of unique TCRs that were SARS-CoV-2-associated, whereas depth meant the fraction of total T cells that were SARS-CoV-2-associated. Each spike-specific TCR was assigned to its reactive spike region and to a CD4 or CD8 class using the MIRA data. Log10-transformed breadth and depth values were compared by one-way ANOVA with Sidak's multiple comparisons tests. Not all clones reach the TCRdb copy of this immuneACCESS table, which keeps in-frame sequences only. Checked studies attribute under half of the gap to unresolved V genes and leave the rest unexplained. V, J and clone size were drawn from that table, and D and trimming were deduced from the DNA. The sample has 45,000 to 55,000 clones on record, 84% of them singletons. The ten most abundant clones make up roughly 10% of the sample.

Sequencing was performed on peripheral blood, taken on day 0 of AZD1222 vaccination. The TCR sequence derives from an adult in good health. Here the chain combines TRBV7-9 and TRBJ2-7, with 10 junctional bases fitting TRBD1. The nucleotide sequence is given as TGTGCCAGCAGCACGACAGGGGGCGGCTACGAGCAGTACTTC. Protein translation: CASSTTGGGYEQYF. With all but the CDR3 taken from the reference TRBV7-9 and TRBJ2-7 genes, the full variable domain is: DTGVSQNPRHKITKRGQNVTFRCDPISEHNRLYWYRQTLGQGPEFLTYFQNEAQLEKSRLLSDRFSAERPKGSFSTLEIQRTEQGDSAMYLCASSTTGGGYEQYFGPGTRLTVT.